Following are 25 T cell receptor beta chains from one sample sequenced in a study of spatial heterogeneity in lung cancer. TCRdb passed the 5' RACE reads through MiXCR, listing each CDR3 protein once. Of some 100,000 distinct CDR3 sequences in the sample, approximately 12% are singletons; the top ten hold about 41%. Time point reported: sample taken at primary tumor resection. In each case, whole RNA from tumor, nontumor lung or frozen PBMC was sequenced unsorted. The specimen was PBMCs, collected at surgery. The receptors derive from a male donor with early-stage non-small cell lung cancer.

This clonotype occurred a few times. The V gene is TRBV5-1, the J gene TRBJ2-1, with TRBD2 matching 8 bases. CDR1 is SGHRS, CDR2 YFSETQ, per germline. CDR3 size: 15 residues. The V gene end was trimmed by 1 base and the J gene end by 6 bases; junction bases not matched to a gene: 6. Here the CDR3 reads CASSLRAGVGNEQFF. CDR3 DNA sequence: TGCGCCAGCAGCTTGCGAGCGGGAGTGGGCAATGAGCAGTTCTTC.

V gene TRBV3-1 combines with J gene TRBJ2-7; 10 bases map to TRBD1. Germline CDR1 is LGHDT and CDR2 is YNNKEL (reference sequence). V dropped 4 bases and J dropped 7; count of bases not matched to a gene: 7. The CDR3 sequence is 14 residues long. Written as DNA, the CDR3 is TGTGCCAGCAGCCCCCGGGACAGGGGAAGGGAGCAGTACTTC. Translation gives CASSPRDRGREQYF.

This clonotype was counted many times. This chain uses TRBV5-1 with TRBJ1-1; D ambiguous. The V gene lost 5 bases and the J gene lost 4 bases, with 18 bases spanning the gap. Germline V gene lookup returns CDR1 SGHRS and CDR2 YFSETQ. This CDR3 spans 15 amino acids. CDR3 sequence: CASSDRGRLFTEAFF. The CDR3 DNA reads as TGCGCCAGCAGTGATCGGGGTCGGTTGTTCACTGAAGCTTTCTTT.

The chain joins TRBV4-3 to TRBJ2-5; the D gene is possibly TRBD1 (6 bases). CDR1 and CDR2 from the germline V gene are LGHNA and YSLEER. V lost 3 bases to trimming and J lost 7 bases, with 27 bases between them. The CDR3 length is 18 residues. CDR3 nucleotides: TGCGCCAGCAGCCATCAAGATGGCCGCAGGGGTTCCGAGGTGACCCAGTACTTC. Residues: CASSHQDGRRGSEVTQYF.

The chain combines TRBV5-1 with TRBJ1-2, with D maybe TRBD1 (5 bases). The germline CDR1 and CDR2 sequences are SGHRS and YFSETQ. Trimming left V 1 base short and J 8 bases short, with 15 bases between. The CDR3 is made up of 14 amino acids. DNA for the CDR3: TGCGCCAGCAGCTTGCCCTCGTCAGGGTCCGGCTACACCTTC. Protein product: CASSLPSSGSGYTF. The full variable domain, its missing parts supplied by reference TRBV5-1 and TRBJ1-2, is KAGVTQTPRYLIKTRGQQVTLSCSPISGHRSVSWYQQTPGQGLQFLFEYFSETQRNKGNFPGRFSGRQFSNSRSEMNVSTLELGDSALYLCASSLPSSGSGYTFGSGTRLTVV.

The genes are TRBV20-1 and TRBJ1-5; the D gene is possibly TRBD1 (6 bases). Trimming pared 6 bases from V and 1 base from J, leaving 19 bases between. The germline gives CDR1 DFQATT, CDR2 SNEGSKA (reference sequence). The CDR3 loop spans 16 amino acids. This CDR3 is CSAPDSRLGSNQPQHF. The CDR3 DNA follows: TGCAGTGCCCCGGACAGCCGCCTCGGGAGCAATCAGCCCCAGCATTTT.

The table lists this clonotype with a few counts. The chain recombines TRBV19 with TRBJ2-5; 8 nucleotides match TRBD1. Unmatched junction bases numbered 4, after V lost 5 bases and J lost 2 bases. Germline V gene sequence: CDR1 LNHDA, CDR2 SQIVND (reference sequence). The CDR3 is 14 amino acids. The chain's CDR3 is CASSRDRKQETQYF. CDR3 nucleotides: TGTGCCAGTAGTCGGGACAGGAAACAAGAGACCCAGTACTTC.

The sample holds a few counts of this clonotype. The J gene is TRBJ2-7, the V gene TRBV6-1; D is perhaps TRBD1 (6 bases). CDR1 is MNHNS, CDR2 SASEGT, per germline. V was cut by 5 bases and J by 2 bases, with 22 bases left in between. This CDR3 contains 17 residues. The CDR3 sequence: CASSFFTGTLTPYEQYF. The CDR3 DNA sequence: TGTGCCAGCAGTTTTTTCACCGGGACATTAACTCCCTACGAGCAGTACTTC.

This clonotype was counted between two and nine times. V is TRBV7-9 and J is TRBJ2-7; D ambiguous. Looked up from germline, CDR1 is SEHNR and CDR2 is FQNEAQ (reference sequence). The CDR3 loop spans 13 amino acids. Trimming removed 5 bases from V and 7 bases from J, with 15 bases in between. The CDR3, as DNA: TGTGCCAGCAGCCTAGATCGTCATGCAGAGCAGTACTTC. This codes for CASSLDRHAEQYF.

This rearrangement joins TRBV6-2 or TRBV6-3 to TRBJ2-2; 11 bases line up with TRBD2. V shed 5 bases and J 4 bases; nucleotides not matched to a gene: 15. Looked up from germline, CDR1 is MNHEY and CDR2 is SVGEGT. The CDR3 has 19 amino acids. The CDR3 reads CASSQAPSGRSEGTGELFF. In DNA form, the CDR3 reads TGTGCCAGCAGTCAAGCCCCTAGCGGGAGGTCGGAGGGCACCGGGGAGCTGTTTTTT.

This clonotype was counted a few times. The chain links TRBV14 to TRBJ1-1; D might be TRBD1 (5 bases). Germline V gene sequence: CDR1 SGHDN, CDR2 FVKESK. The CDR3 sequence is 13 residues long. The ends were cut back, 6 bases at V and 1 base at J, with 9 bases in the middle. CDR3 in DNA: TGTGCCAGCAGACCCAGGGAGAACACTGAAGCTTTCTTT. It encodes CASRPRENTEAFF.

The V call is TRBV23-1, the J call TRBJ2-3; TRBD2 aligns across 12 bases. TRBV23-1 is noted as an ORF with a role that remains uncertain. V lost 7 bases, J lost 1 base, and 12 bases stayed unmatched. The CDR3 runs to 18 residues. CDR3 in amino acids: CASNQTSGSGDGTDTQYF. CDR3 coding DNA: TGCGCCAGCAACCAGACTAGCGGGAGTGGGGATGGCACAGATACGCAGTATTTT.

In its sample, this clonotype was seen many times. The chain has TRBV13 and TRBJ2-7, with 9 bases lining up with TRBD2. Germline loops: CDR1 PRHDT, CDR2 FYEKMQ (reference sequence). CDR3 length: 14 amino acids. V lost 5 bases, J lost 7 bases, and 9 bases stayed unmatched. The CDR3 spells CASSQPGLAREQYF. CDR3 sequence (DNA): TGTGCCAGCAGCCAACCGGGACTAGCTAGGGAGCAGTACTTC.

In its sample, this clonotype was seen many times. CDR3 residues: CASSPQWGNEQFF. As DNA, the CDR3 is TGTGCCAGCAGTCCGCAGTGGGGCAATGAGCAGTTCTTC. This chain joins TRBV27 and TRBJ2-1; D ambiguous. CDR3 size: 13 residues. The germline gives CDR1 MNHEY, CDR2 SMNVEV (reference sequence). V was pared by 5 bases and J by 6 bases, with 11 bases between.

The chain uses TRBV12-5 and TRBJ2-1; D is possibly TRBD1 (6 bases). The CDR3 runs 15 residues. The germline V and J ends were trimmed by 6 bases and 0 bases, with 12 bases remaining between them. CDR1 is LGHNT and CDR2 is FRNRAP in the germline V gene. The DNA of the CDR3 is TGTGCTAGTGGGGCAGGGGCGTCCTCCTACAATGAGCAGTTCTTC. Amino acid sequence: CASGAGASSYNEQFF.

This chain connects TRBV5-5 to TRBJ1-5; TRBD1 might be the D (5 bases). Germline loops: CDR1 SGHKS, CDR2 YYEKEE (reference sequence). V lost 4 bases and J lost 9, with 17 bases in between. The CDR3 consists of 14 residues. The CDR3 is CASSPDTGLRPQHF. Written as DNA, the CDR3 is TGTGCCAGCAGCCCGGACACCGGGCTTCGGCCCCAGCATTTT.

This clonotype was picked up a small number of times. The V and J genes are TRBV28 and TRBJ2-4; TRBD2 aligns across 11 bases. Germline loops: CDR1 MDHEN, CDR2 SYDVKM. CDR3 length equals 15 residues. The junction had 3 bases not matched to a gene; V was cut back by 3 bases and J by 5 bases. In DNA form, the CDR3 reads TGTGCCAGCAGTTTCCTACTAGCGGGGGAAAACATTCAGTACTTC. Residues: CASSFLLAGENIQYF.

This clonotype has only a few counts. The V call is TRBV27, the J call TRBJ1-4; D may be TRBD1 (6 bases). V gave up 5 bases and J gave up 7 bases, with 17 bases separating them. Germline V lookup: CDR1 MNHEY, CDR2 SMNVEV (reference sequence). The CDR3 totals 15 residues. The CDR3: CASSTDRLGIEKLFF. CDR3 nucleotide sequence: TGTGCCAGCAGTACCGACAGGTTAGGCATTGAAAAACTGTTTTTT.

The chain has TRBV7-2 and TRBJ2-7, with TRBD2 identical over 9 bases. CDR3 size: 14 residues. Germline values: CDR1 SGHTA, CDR2 FQGNSA. The V segment lost 11 bases and the J segment 1 base; nucleotides outside the gene matches: 9. The CDR3 DNA reads as TGTGCCTCCAGGGGAGCGGGGGGATCCTACGAGCAGTACTTC. Translating gives CASRGAGGSYEQYF.

The chain links TRBV24-1 to TRBJ1-2; D unresolved. Trimming cost V 4 bases and J 4 bases, with 12 bases left between them. Germline CDR1 is KGHDR and CDR2 is SFDVKD. The CDR3 runs to 14 residues. Written as DNA, the CDR3 is TGTGCCACCAGTGACGGTGGACGGACCTATGGCTACACCTTC. Translated: CATSDGGRTYGYTF.

This clonotype occurred a few times. A junction end diverges from the germline sequence, so it may reflect a read error. The V call is TRBV20-1, the J call TRBJ2-7, with 14 bases lining up with TRBD2. The length of the CDR3 is 16 residues. Per the germline V gene, CDR1 is DFQATT and CDR2 is SNEGSKA (reference sequence). The CDR3 loop is CSAGEGATSGRGEQYF. Written as DNA, the CDR3 is TGCAGTGCTGGAGAGGGAGCGACTAGCGGGAGGGGCGAGCAGTACTTC.

This clonotype was observed at least ten times. This chain joins TRBV5-1 and TRBJ2-3; D might be TRBD1 (5 bases). The V gene's germline CDR1 is SGHRS and CDR2 YFSETQ. Trimming took 4 bases from V and 0 from J, leaving 9 bases between them. CDR3 size: 14 residues. As DNA, the CDR3 is TGCGCCAGCAGCCGCGACAGTAGCACAGATACGCAGTATTTT. It encodes CASSRDSSTDTQYF.

This clonotype has only a few counts. The V gene is TRBV12-3 or TRBV12-4, the J gene TRBJ2-4, with 15 bases identical to TRBD2. CDR3 size: 17 residues. Trimming took 3 bases from V and 9 from J; bases not matched to a gene: 9. The CDR3 loop reads CASSFGTSGRSLSIQYF. CDR3 bases: TGTGCCAGCAGTTTCGGGACTAGCGGGAGGTCTCTTAGCATTCAGTACTTC.

This clonotype has ten or more counts. The J gene is TRBJ2-3, the V gene TRBV29-1; D perhaps matches TRBD1 (6 bases). The CDR3 consists of 14 residues. Trimming stripped 7 bases from V and 1 base from J, with 15 bases between. Germline loops: CDR1 SQVTM, CDR2 ANQGSEA. Written as DNA, the CDR3 is TGCAGCGAAAAGGCAGGGGTCGGCACAGATACGCAGTATTTT. Protein sequence: CSEKAGVGTDTQYF.

The chain carries TRBV28 and TRBJ2-7; D possibly corresponds to TRBD2 (5 bases). This CDR3 is 15 amino acids long. The V end lost 5 bases, the J end lost 3 bases, and 17 bases lay between the germline ends. Per the germline V gene, CDR1 is MDHEN and CDR2 is SYDVKM. The CDR3 coding sequence is TGTGCCAGCAGTCCCCGGGCTAGAGCGGTCTACGAGCAGTACTTC. Translation: CASSPRARAVYEQYF.